The clone carrying this T cell receptor beta chain was found a few times. Its antigen is unknown. This specimen comes from a study of T cells in Graves' hyperthyroidism and ophthalmopathy. Whole-study results and caveats: Prediction of ophthalmopathy progression came a median approximately 6 months pre-onset. Most thyroid clonotypes with frequency above 0.001 were detected in blood.

J lost 5 bases, V lost 5 bases, and 9 bases had no gene match. This CDR3 is 14 amino acids long. The study included ophthalmopathy patients with Clinical Activity Score at least 3, NOSPECS grade at least 4 and duration under 3 months. Together with thyroid ultrasound, orbital computed tomography, serum thyroxine and TRAb, clinical symptoms were used for diagnoses. From RNA transcripts, TCR beta CDR3 regions were amplified. The primer set for the first-round RT-PCR of the TCR CDR3 was HTBI. Each CDR3 protein gets one entry after TCRdb re-called the multiplex PCR reads with MiXCR. The profile covers some 580,000 distinct CDR3 sequences, with more than 15% appearing a single time and less than 3.5% taken by the ten largest.

The rearrangement links TRBV12-3 or TRBV12-4 to TRBJ2-7, with 7 bases identical to TRBD1. Sequencing input: blood. The receptor comes from a woman aged 35 to 49 with Graves' ophthalmopathy. The CDR3 is CASSQNRGRDEQYF. The CDR3 region has the DNA TGTGCCAGCAGTCAGAACAGGGGCCGAGACGAGCAGTACTTC.